This is a list of T cell receptor beta chains from one sample in a study of blood T cell repertoires in COVID-19. Data came from immunoSEQ multiplex PCR; TCRdb stores just in-frame clones and leaves some out. The sample holds fewer than 150,000 clones; around 78% are singletons and the top ten take 10% to 14%. The sequenced sample was peripheral blood. The receptors stem from a human donor in a cohort sampled during active COVID-19. CDR3s include the opening cysteine and the closing phenylalanine or tryptophan. D genes are given only for firm matches. Size is omitted from some rows. Given values are once, few, many or a class for expanded clones.

- | TRBJ1-4 | TRBV5-4 | - | CASSLTGTDELFF | TGTGCCAGCAGCTTGACAGGGACGGATGAACTGTTTTTT
few | TRBJ1-6 | TRBV7-9 | - | CASSFDRNSPLHF | TGTGCCAGCAGCTTTGACAGAAATTCACCCCTCCACTTT
- | TRBJ1-6 | TRBV7-9 | TRBD1 | CASSLDRDYNSPLHF | TGTGCCAGCAGCTTGGACAGGGACTATAATTCACCCCTCCACTTT
- | TRBJ1-1 | TRBV7-8 | - | CASSPTTRQLNTEAFF | TGTGCCAGCAGCCCCACGACCCGACAGCTGAACACTGAAGCTTTCTTT
- | TRBJ2-7 | TRBV13 | TRBD1 | CASSLGQGKFYEQYF | TGTGCCAGCAGCCTCGGACAGGGGAAATTCTACGAGCAGTACTTC
- | TRBJ1-3 | TRBV28 | TRBD1 | CASSSLTPGTGGNTIYF | TGTGCCAGCAGTTCGCTCACCCCCGGGACAGGGGGAAACACCATATATTTT
- | TRBJ2-2 | TRBV5-5 | - | CASSRDLSASLESLLFF | TGTGCCAGCAGCCGTGACCTTTCTGCTAGTCTGGAGTCCCTGCTGTTTTTT
- | TRBJ2-6 | TRBV2 | TRBD2 | CASRLANPGANVLTF | TGTGCCAGCAGACTAGCGAACCCTGGGGCCAACGTCCTGACTTTC
- | TRBJ1-5 | TRBV28 | - | CASTAGARNQPQHF | TGTGCCAGCACCGCGGGGGCGAGGAATCAGCCCCAGCATTTT
- | TRBJ1-5 | TRBV6-5 | - | CAVDRGGPNQPQHF | TGTGCCGTCGACCGGGGGGGGCCCAATCAGCCCCAGCATTTT
- | TRBJ1-2 | TRBV6-2/TRBV6-3 | TRBD1 | CASSWDRGYGYTF | TGTGCCAGCAGTTGGGACAGGGGCTATGGCTACACCTTC
few | TRBJ2-1 | TRBV7-3 | TRBD1 | CASSLSGRGNEQFF | TGTGCCAGCAGCTTGAGTGGCAGGGGGAATGAGCAGTTCTTC
few | TRBJ2-7 | TRBV7-9 | - | CASSTDLEGRNEQYF | TGTGCCAGCAGCACAGATCTGGAGGGGCGCAACGAGCAGTACTTC
- | TRBJ2-7 | TRBV24-1 | - | CATSDLRRAHQYF | TGTGCCACCAGTGATTTAAGGAGGGCCCACCAGTACTTC
once | TRBJ1-2 | TRBV11-2 | - | CASSLDRNYGYTF | TGTGCCAGCAGCTTAGACAGGAACTATGGCTACACCTTC
- | TRBJ1-5 | TRBV5-6 | - | CASSLQEDQPQHF | TGTGCCAGCAGCTTGCAGGAAGATCAGCCCCAGCATTTT
- | TRBJ2-4 | TRBV3-1/TRBV3-2 | - | CASSQRVIHRAKMAKNIQYF | TGTGCCAGCAGCCAAAGGGTTATCCACAGGGCGAAGATGGCCAAAAACATTCAGTACTTC
- | TRBJ1-1 | TRBV6-6 | - | CASTKGGEAFF | TGTGCCAGCACCAAGGGAGGTGAAGCTTTCTTT
- | TRBJ2-7 | TRBV2 | TRBD2 | CASALAGVAEQYF | TGTGCCAGCGCGCTAGCGGGGGTTGCCGAGCAGTACTTC
- | TRBJ2-3 | TRBV5-5 | - | CASSLDSTSTDTQYF | TGTGCCAGCAGCCTTGACTCGACTAGCACAGATACGCAGTATTTT
- | TRBJ2-7 | TRBV19 | TRBD1 | CASSGTANSYEQYF | TGTGCCAGTAGCGGGACAGCGAATTCCTACGAGCAGTACTTC
medium-sized | TRBJ2-7 | TRBV28 | TRBD1 | CASSPGTGVPYEQYF | TGTGCCAGCAGTCCCGGGACAGGTGTTCCCTACGAGCAGTACTTC
- | TRBJ2-3 | TRBV7-6 | TRBD1 | CASSPGRGQGTDTQYF | TGTGCCAGCAGCCCCGGCCGAGGACAGGGAACAGATACGCAGTATTTT
- | TRBJ1-1 | TRBV28 | TRBD1 | CASSYPTGKAFF | TGTGCCAGCAGTTACCCGACAGGGAAAGCTTTCTTT
- | TRBJ1-2 | TRBV9 | TRBD1 | CASAREGTGNGYTF | TGTGCCAGTGCGCGGGAGGGGACAGGCAATGGCTACACCTTC
- | TRBJ1-4 | TRBV10-3 | - | CAISARPGTTNEKLFF | TGTGCCATCAGTGCACGACCCGGGACAACTAATGAAAAACTGTTTTTT
- | TRBJ1-2 | TRBV11-2 | - | CASSTANYGYTF | TGTGCCAGCAGCACAGCTAACTATGGCTACACCTTC
- | TRBJ2-5 | TRBV5-6 | - | CASSSTRVASIKETQYF | TGTGCCAGCAGCTCAACCCGGGTAGCCTCCATAAAAGAGACCCAGTACTTC
- | TRBJ1-2 | TRBV28 | - | CASSLPNYGYTF | TGTGCCAGCAGTTTACCGAACTATGGCTACACCTTC
- | TRBJ1-1 | TRBV12-3/TRBV12-4 | - | CASSLEDSPVDFF | TGTGCCAGCAGTTTGGAGGATTCACCAGTGGATTTCTTT
- | TRBJ2-7 | TRBV10-3 | TRBD2 | CAISESSIGGARGEQYF | TGTGCCATCAGTGAGTCCTCTATCGGGGGGGCACGGGGCGAGCAGTACTTC
- | TRBJ2-1 | TRBV11-1 | - | CASSSRGNSNEQFF | TGTGCCAGCAGCTCCCGCGGGAATTCCAATGAGCAGTTCTTC
- | TRBJ1-3 | TRBV28 | - | CASSSQTQGYGNTIYF | TGTGCCAGCAGTTCTCAGACACAGGGATATGGAAACACCATATATTTT
few | TRBJ2-7 | TRBV5-1 | - | CASSLMRNEQYF | TGCGCCAGCAGCTTGATGAGGAACGAGCAGTACTTC
- | TRBJ2-3 | TRBV30 | - | CGCLRCGADRGDTQYF | TGTGGTTGTCTAAGGTGCGGGGCGGACCGGGGGGATACGCAGTATTTT
- | TRBJ1-3 | TRBV6-1 | TRBD1 | CASSATGTGYSGNTIYF | TGTGCCAGCAGTGCAACCGGGACAGGGTACTCTGGAAACACCATATATTTT
once | TRBJ2-1 | TRBV4-1 | TRBD1 | CASSRGGQGAAGEQFF | TGCGCCAGCAGTAGAGGGGGACAGGGGGCGGCGGGGGAGCAGTTCTTC
- | TRBJ2-7 | TRBV28 | - | CASSSQGFNEQYF | TGTGCCAGCAGTTCCCAGGGTTTCAACGAGCAGTACTTC
few | TRBJ2-5 | TRBV18 | - | CASSPNTGTQYF | TGTGCCAGCTCACCAAACACGGGGACCCAGTACTTC
- | TRBJ2-3 | TRBV2 | TRBD2 | CASSEGGLAGPGADTQYF | TGTGCCAGCAGTGAGGGGGGACTAGCGGGCCCCGGGGCAGATACGCAGTATTTT
- | TRBJ2-7 | TRBV5-6 | - | CASSFQQGREQYF | TGTGCCAGCAGCTTCCAACAGGGCCGAGAGCAGTACTTC
- | TRBJ2-7 | TRBV2 | - | CASKGSGHSYEQYF | TGTGCCAGCAAAGGATCGGGACATTCCTACGAGCAGTACTTC
few | TRBJ1-1 | TRBV10-1 | - | CASRRGSNTEAFF | TGCGCCAGCAGACGAGGTTCGAACACTGAAGCTTTCTTT